What follows describes a single TCR beta chain. Its target is not known. This entry comes from a study of T cell responses to AZD1222 COVID-19 vaccine. TCRdb keeps only in-frame clones here, not all; method: immunoSEQ multiplex PCR. The table shows about 92,000 clones, with over 75% occurring only once. Looked up from germline, CDR1 is MNHNS and CDR2 is SASEGT. The CDR3 is 18 amino acids. The J segment lost 0 bases and the V segment lost 1 base, leaving 9 bases of the junction unmatched. General study findings and limits: Rises in breadth and depth of Spike-specific TCRs came after two AZD1222 doses. A mostly white British donor set with more females was recruited, and clonal diversity was possibly underestimated. Per reports, nearly half of all spike-specific TCRs target regions that are unmutated in variants. It was only after the peak T cell response that any repertoires were sampled.

The receptor was derived from an adult in good health. The chain couples TRBV6-1 to TRBJ2-1, with TRBD2 identical over 7 bases. The specimen comprised peripheral blood, sampled on day 0 of AZD1222 vaccination. CDR3 DNA: TGTGCCAGCAGTGAAGGTGGGGCTAGCGGATACTCCTACAATGAGCAGTTCTTC. The encoded protein is CASSEGGASGYSYNEQFF.